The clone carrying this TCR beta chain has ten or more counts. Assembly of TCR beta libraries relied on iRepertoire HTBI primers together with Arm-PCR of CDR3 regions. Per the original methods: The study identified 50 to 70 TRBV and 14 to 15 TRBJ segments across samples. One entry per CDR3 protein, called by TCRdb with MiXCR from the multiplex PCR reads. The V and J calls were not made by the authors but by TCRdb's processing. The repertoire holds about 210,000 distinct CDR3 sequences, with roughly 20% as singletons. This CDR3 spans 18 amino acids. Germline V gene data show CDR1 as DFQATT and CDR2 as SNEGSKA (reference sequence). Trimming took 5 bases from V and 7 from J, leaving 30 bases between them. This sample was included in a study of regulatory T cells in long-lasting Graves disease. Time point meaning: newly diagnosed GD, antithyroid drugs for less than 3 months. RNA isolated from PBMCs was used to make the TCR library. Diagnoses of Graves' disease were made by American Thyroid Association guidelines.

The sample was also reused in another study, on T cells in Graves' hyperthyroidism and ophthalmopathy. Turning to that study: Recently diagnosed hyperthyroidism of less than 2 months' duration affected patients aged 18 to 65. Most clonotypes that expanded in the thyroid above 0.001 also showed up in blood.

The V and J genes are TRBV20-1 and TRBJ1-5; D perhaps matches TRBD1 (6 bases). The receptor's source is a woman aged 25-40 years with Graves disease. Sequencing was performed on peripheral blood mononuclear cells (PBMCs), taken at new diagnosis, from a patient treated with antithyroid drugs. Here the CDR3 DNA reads TGCAGTGCTGAGAAACTTGAAGCCCCAAGATCAGGGGAACAGCCCCAGCATTTT. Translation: CSAEKLEAPRSGEQPQHF.